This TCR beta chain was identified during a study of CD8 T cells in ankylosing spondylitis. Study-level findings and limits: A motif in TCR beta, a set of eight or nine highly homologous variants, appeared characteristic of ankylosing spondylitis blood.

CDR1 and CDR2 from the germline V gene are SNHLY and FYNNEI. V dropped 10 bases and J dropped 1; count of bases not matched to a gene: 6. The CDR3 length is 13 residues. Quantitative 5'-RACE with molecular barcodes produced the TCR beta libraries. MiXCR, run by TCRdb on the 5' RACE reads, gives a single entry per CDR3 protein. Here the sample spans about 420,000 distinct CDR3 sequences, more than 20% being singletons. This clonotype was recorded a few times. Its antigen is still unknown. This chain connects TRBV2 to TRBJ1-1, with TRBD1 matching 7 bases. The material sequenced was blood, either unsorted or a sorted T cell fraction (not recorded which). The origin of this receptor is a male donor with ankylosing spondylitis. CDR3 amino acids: CAKAGTANTEAFF. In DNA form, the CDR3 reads TGTGCCAAAGCCGGGACAGCGAACACTGAAGCTTTCTTT.